A single count supports the clone carrying this T cell receptor beta chain. Its specificity is unknown. Authors' analysis steps: After removing out-of-frame reads, around 2.2 million distinct TCRbeta sequences remained. This table comes from immunoSEQ multiplex PCR, and its TCRdb copy is limited to in-frame clones, with some not included. Clonal size and the V and J genes are those of that table, whereas D and trimming came from the DNA. This table holds about 44,000 clones, over 65% found once. The data belong to a study of memory CD4+ T cells and cytomegalovirus serostatus. Notes on the study in general: About 40% of the 164 known CMV-associated TCRbeta sequences appeared in CD4+ memory.

The sort gate was single viable CD3+CD4+CD8-CD45RO+ cells for memory CD4+ T cells. J was trimmed by 7 bases and V by 5 bases; bases with no gene match: 11. Germline values: CDR1 SNHLY, CDR2 FYNNEI. This CDR3 spans 15 amino acids. This sequence joins TRBV2 and TRBJ1-1, with 9 positions matching TRBD1. This sequence was found in an adult in good health and CMV-seronegative. The sample was memory CD4+ T cells from blood. In DNA form, the CDR3 reads TGTGCCAGCAGTTACCAGGGACAGGGAATGGGTGAAGCTTTCTTT. Translated: CASSYQGQGMGEAFF. The variable domain in full, completed from reference TRBV2 and TRBJ1-1, reads EPEVTQTPSHQVTQMGQEVILRCVPISNHLYFYWYRQILGQKVEFLVSFYNNEISEKSEIFDDQFSVERPDGSNFTLKIRSTKLEDSAMYFCASSYQGQGMGEAFFGQGTRLTVV.